This T cell receptor beta chain was documented in a study of blood T cell repertoires in COVID-19. Across the study: The United States, Italy and Spain provided the acute and convalescent COVID-19 samples. T cells, B-cell-depleted T cells, or PBMCs provided the cDNA or gDNA that served as material.

Recruited during active infection, patients (from Seattle) were subsequently followed longitudinally. V dropped 4 bases and J dropped 1; count of bases not matched to a gene: 1. CDR3 size: 15 residues. The germline V gene encodes CDR1 KGHSH and CDR2 LQKENI. Original handling: Using reference gene primer amplification, nucleated cell counts were estimated. The repertoire was sequenced with immunoSEQ multiplex PCR; TCRdb's copy has only in-frame clones and lacks some. Clone size and the V and J calls come from that table; the DNA yielded D and trimming. The repertoire consists of some 400,000 clones, with around 87% occurring once and the leading ten covering roughly 2%.

V gene TRBV18 combines with J gene TRBJ2-5; 12 nucleotides align to TRBD2. The sequenced sample was peripheral blood. This receptor was identified in a woman in her sixties with COVID-19, enrolled during active disease. The CDR3 coding sequence is TGTGCCAGCTCACTGACTAGCGGGGGCCAAGAGACCCAGTACTTC. Translating it yields CASSLTSGGQETQYF. Drawing the rest from reference TRBV18 and TRBJ2-5, the complete variable domain is NAGVMQNPRHLVRRRGQEARLRCSPMKGHSHVYWYRQLPEEGLKFMVYLQKENIIDESGMPKERFSAEFPKEGPSILRIQQVVRGDSAAYFCASSLTSGGQETQYFGPGTRLLVL.